This section outlines one TCR beta chain sequence together with its context. The entry originates in a study of blood T cell repertoires in COVID-19. Across the study: Acute and convalescent COVID-19 samples came from the United States, Italy and Spain. From T cells, B-cell-depleted T cells, or PBMCs came the material, which was cDNA or gDNA.

Profiled with immunoSEQ multiplex PCR; TCRdb holds only in-frame clones, not every one. The sample lists about 110,000 clones; 71% were seen once. V lost 4 bases to trimming and J lost 6 bases; unmatched junction nucleotides: 10. This CDR3 is 15 amino acids long. Germline V CDR1 and CDR2: SNHLY, FYNNEI. This rearrangement joins TRBV2 to TRBJ1-2, with TRBD1 identical over 8 bases. Material: peripheral blood. The clonotype was recovered from a human donor with acute or convalescent COVID-19. The donor label of this sample is uncertain. The CDR3 DNA reads as TGTGCCAGCAGTGTTTCTTGGACAGGGAGTCATGGCTACACCTTC. The encoded protein is CASSVSWTGSHGYTF.